This T cell receptor (beta chain) was found in a study of identical twins. The CDR3 loop spans 17 amino acids. The trim removed 3 bases at V and 2 bases at J, leaving 14 bases unmatched. CDR1 DFQATT and CDR2 SNEGSKA come from the germline V gene (reference sequence). One entry per CDR3 protein, called by TCRdb with MiXCR from the 5' RACE reads. Of around 530,000 distinct CDR3 sequences detected, approximately 16% appear once; the ten largest clones hold less than 0.5%. Whole-study results and caveats: Cord blood beta clonotypes that were abundant carried fewer insertions, and memory repertoires showed no such trend. Findings came from cross-sectional statistics, without long-term follow-up of donors. Monozygotic twins shared more out-of-frame TCR alpha than recombination models predicted.

Details on this clonotype: Antigen: not known.

In addition, the sample was reused for a study of yellow fever vaccine responses in identical twins.

This chain links TRBV20-1 with TRBJ1-2, with TRBD1 matching over 8 bases. The sequence was obtained from a woman aged 18 to 35 in good health. The sequenced sample consisted of CD4+ T cells sorted from blood. CDR3 sequence: CSASITYTGGPNYGYTF. The CDR3 region has the DNA TGCAGTGCTAGCATAACATACACAGGGGGACCGAACTATGGCTACACCTTC.